Listed here are 10 T cell receptor beta chains from one sample, sequenced in a study of T cell changes during pregnancy in multiple sclerosis. Measured with immunoSEQ multiplex PCR; TCRdb has only the in-frame clones, and not every one. Of 70,000 or so clones listed, just over 90% are singletons. The sequencing used CD4+ T cells from peripheral blood mononuclear cells, collected before pregnancy. The receptors were gathered from a female donor with multiple sclerosis, enrolled in a pregnancy study.

The V gene is TRBV15, the J gene TRBJ2-7; TRBD2 agrees at 11 bases. This CDR3 contains 15 residues. The germline CDR1 and CDR2 sequences are LNHNV and YYDKDF (reference sequence). Trimming removed 3 bases from V and 4 bases from J; junction bases left unmatched: 5. The CDR3 loop reads CATSRSGTSGYEQYF. The CDR3 nucleotides are TGTGCCACCAGCAGGTCCGGGACTAGCGGTTACGAGCAGTACTTC.

This clone was seen only once. This rearrangement joins TRBV19 to TRBJ1-3; maybe TRBD1 (5 bases). Germline V gene lookup returns CDR1 LNHDA and CDR2 SQIVND (reference sequence). V was trimmed by 2 bases and J by 2 bases, leaving 10 bases between them. The CDR3 extends over 15 amino acids. This CDR3 reads CASSIQGGPGNTIYF. The CDR3 region has the DNA TGTGCCAGTAGTATACAGGGAGGACCTGGAAACACCATATATTTT.

The rearrangement joins TRBV5-1 to TRBJ2-3; no reliable D call. The CDR3 contains 15 residues. Germline V lookup: CDR1 SGHRS, CDR2 YFSETQ. V shed 0 bases and J shed 0 bases, with 8 bases lying between them. In DNA form, the CDR3 reads TGCGCCAGCAGCTTGGTGTTTTCTAGCACAGATACGCAGTATTTT. Its protein is CASSLVFSSTDTQYF.

This clone came up a few times. The CDR3 loop reads CAWSVVAQGAFF. CDR3 coding DNA: TGTGCCTGGAGTGTAGTGGCTCAGGGAGCTTTCTTT. The rearrangement links TRBV30 to TRBJ1-1; a weak D match, TRBD1 (5 bases). This CDR3 comprises 12 residues. The germline gives CDR1 GTSNPN, CDR2 SVGIG (reference sequence). The V gene lost 0 bases and the J gene lost 10 bases, with 12 bases spanning the gap.

The chain employs TRBV30 and TRBJ1-1, with a possible D match to TRBD1 (5 bases). Per germline, CDR1 GTSNPN and CDR2 SVGIG (reference sequence). The CDR3 runs 12 residues. V was trimmed by 3 bases and J by 4 bases, leaving 9 bases between them. The CDR3 nucleotides read TGTGCCTGGAGCCGGACAAGCACTGAAGCTTTCTTT. This translates into CAWSRTSTEAFF.

The sample holds one count of this clone. Relative to the germline gene, one junction end is altered; a read error may explain this. The rearrangement uses TRBV6-1 and TRBJ2-3; 9 positions match TRBD1. The CDR3 runs to 16 residues. Germline V gene lookup returns CDR1 MNHNS and CDR2 SASEGT. CDR3 loop: CASSEVPGQGADTQYF. DNA of the CDR3: TGTGCCAGCAGCGAAGTACCGGGACAGGGCGCAGATACGCAGTATTTT.

The rearrangement joins TRBV10-2 to TRBJ2-7; weak D call: TRBD1 (6 bases). Germline lookup yields CDR1 WSHSY and CDR2 SAAADI. V lost 6 bases, J lost 3 bases, and 18 bases lay in between. CDR3 length: 15 residues. The CDR3 sequence: CASRSSPGDRYEQYF. The CDR3 coding sequence is TGCGCCAGCAGATCTAGTCCAGGGGATCGCTACGAGCAGTACTTC.

V is TRBV7-9 and J is TRBJ2-7; 9 nucleotides match TRBD1. V shed 4 bases and J 7 bases; nucleotides not matched to a gene: 11. There are 15 residues in the CDR3. Germline CDR1 is SEHNR and CDR2 is FQNEAQ (reference sequence). The CDR3 loop is CASSSPGQGSREQYF. CDR3 in DNA: TGTGCCAGCAGCTCACCGGGACAGGGCTCCCGGGAGCAGTACTTC.

The rearrangement links TRBV9 to TRBJ2-3; 8 bases are shared with TRBD2. This CDR3 is built from 17 residues. Germline values: CDR1 SGDLS, CDR2 YYNGEE. Germline trimming cut 0 bases from V and 1 base from J; bases unmatched to any gene: 7. The CDR3 region has the DNA TGTGCCAGCAGCGTAGCTACGGGGGGGCGCGGCACAGATACGCAGTATTTT. Amino acid sequence: CASSVATGGRGTDTQYF.

This chain joins TRBV14 and TRBJ2-7, with 9 bases identical to TRBD1. Germline CDR1 reads SGHDN; CDR2 reads FVKESK. The CDR3 consists of 15 residues. Trimming cost V 4 bases and J 0 bases; bases outside gene matches: 4. CDR3 residues: CASSPWDRVSYEQYF. CDR3 coding DNA: TGTGCCAGCAGCCCCTGGGACAGGGTCTCCTACGAGCAGTACTTC. Supplemented by reference TRBV14 and TRBJ2-7, the full variable domain reads EAGVTQFPSHSVIEKGQTVTLRCDPISGHDNLYWYRRVMGKEIKFLLHFVKESKQDESGMPNNRFLAERTGGTYSTLKVQPAELEDSGVYFCASSPWDRVSYEQYFGPGTRLTVT.